This T cell receptor beta chain emerged from a study of blood T cell repertoires in COVID-19. Study-level information: Sites in the United States, Italy and Spain provided acute and convalescent COVID-19 samples. Sources were T cells, B-cell-depleted T cells, or PBMCs; the material itself was cDNA or gDNA.

Study processing details: For nucleated cells, counts were estimated from reference gene primer amplification. The method was immunoSEQ multiplex PCR; TCRdb's version includes in-frame clones alone and lacks a portion of them. That table gives V, J and clone size, and the DNA gave D and trimming. The table has hundreds of thousands of clones, around 86% seen once. Germline V lookup: CDR1 SGHAT, CDR2 FQNNGV. Trimming took 5 bases from V and 7 from J, leaving 12 bases between them. The CDR3 contains 13 residues. The sequenced sample consisted of peripheral blood. The sequence was collected from a man aged 60 to 75 who had recovered from COVID-19. V is TRBV11-2 and J is TRBJ2-1, with D maybe TRBD2 (6 bases). The DNA for the CDR3 is TGTGCCAGCAGCCTCCCTGGGAGGAATGAGCAGTTCTTC. It encodes CASSLPGRNEQFF.